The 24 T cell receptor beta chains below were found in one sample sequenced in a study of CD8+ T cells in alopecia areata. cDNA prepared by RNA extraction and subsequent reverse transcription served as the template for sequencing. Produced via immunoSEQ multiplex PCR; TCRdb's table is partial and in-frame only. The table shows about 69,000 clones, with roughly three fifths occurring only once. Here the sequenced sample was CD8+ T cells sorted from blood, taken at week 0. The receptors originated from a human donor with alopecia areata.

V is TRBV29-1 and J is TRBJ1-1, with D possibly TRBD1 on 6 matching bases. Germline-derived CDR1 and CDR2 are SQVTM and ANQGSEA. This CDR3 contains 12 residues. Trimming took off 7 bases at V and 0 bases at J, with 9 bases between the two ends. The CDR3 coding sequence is TGCAGCGGCGACAGGCTGAACACTGAAGCTTTCTTT. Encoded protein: CSGDRLNTEAFF.

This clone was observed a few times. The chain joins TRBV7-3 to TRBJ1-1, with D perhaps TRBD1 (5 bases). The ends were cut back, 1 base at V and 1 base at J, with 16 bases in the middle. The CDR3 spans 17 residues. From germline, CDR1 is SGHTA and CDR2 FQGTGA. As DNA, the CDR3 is TGTGCCAGCAGCTTAATAGGGACGGCCTATGGGAACACTGAAGCTTTCTTT. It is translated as CASSLIGTAYGNTEAFF. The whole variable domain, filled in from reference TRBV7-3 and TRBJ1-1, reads GAGVSQTPSNKVTEKGKYVELRCDPISGHTALYWYRQSLGQGPEFLIYFQGTGAADDSGLPNDRFFAVRPEGSVSTLKIQRTERGDSAVYLCASSLIGTAYGNTEAFFGQGTRLTVV.

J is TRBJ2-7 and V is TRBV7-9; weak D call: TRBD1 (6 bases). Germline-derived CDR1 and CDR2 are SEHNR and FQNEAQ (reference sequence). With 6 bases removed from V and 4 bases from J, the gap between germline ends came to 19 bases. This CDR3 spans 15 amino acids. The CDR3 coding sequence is TGTGCCAGCAGTCCCGCAGGGGCTCCGTTATACGAGCAGTACTTC. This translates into CASSPAGAPLYEQYF.

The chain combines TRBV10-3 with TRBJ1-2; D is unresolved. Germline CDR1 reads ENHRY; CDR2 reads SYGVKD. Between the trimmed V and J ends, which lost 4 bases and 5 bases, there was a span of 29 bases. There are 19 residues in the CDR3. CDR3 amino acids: CAISASPADLSDQKYGYTF. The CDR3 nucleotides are TGTGCCATCAGTGCTTCCCCCGCAGACCTCTCGGATCAGAAGTATGGCTACACCTTC.

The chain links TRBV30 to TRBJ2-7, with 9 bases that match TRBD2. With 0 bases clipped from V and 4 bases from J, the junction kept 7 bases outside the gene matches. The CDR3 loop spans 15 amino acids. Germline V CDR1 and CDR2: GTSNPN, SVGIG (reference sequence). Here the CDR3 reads CAWSVPSSGKYEQYF. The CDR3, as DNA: TGTGCCTGGAGTGTACCGTCTAGCGGGAAATACGAGCAGTACTTC.

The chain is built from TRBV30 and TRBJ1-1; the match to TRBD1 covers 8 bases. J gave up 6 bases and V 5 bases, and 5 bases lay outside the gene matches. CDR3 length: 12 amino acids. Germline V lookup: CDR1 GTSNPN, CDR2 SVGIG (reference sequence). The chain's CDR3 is CAWGQGSAEAFF. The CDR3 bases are TGTGCCTGGGGACAGGGTAGTGCTGAAGCTTTCTTT. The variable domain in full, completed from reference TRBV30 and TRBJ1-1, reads SQTIHQWPATLVQPVGSPLSLECTVEGTSNPNLYWYRQAAGRGLQLLFYSVGIGQISSEVPQNLSASRPQDRQFILSSKKLLLSDSGFYLCAWGQGSAEAFFGQGTRLTVV.

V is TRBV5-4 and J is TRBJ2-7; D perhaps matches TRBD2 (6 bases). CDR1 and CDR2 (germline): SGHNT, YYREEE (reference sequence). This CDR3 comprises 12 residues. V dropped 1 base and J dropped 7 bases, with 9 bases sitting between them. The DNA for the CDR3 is TGTGCCAGCAGCTTGAGTAGCGGTGAGCAGTACTTC. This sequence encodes CASSLSSGEQYF.

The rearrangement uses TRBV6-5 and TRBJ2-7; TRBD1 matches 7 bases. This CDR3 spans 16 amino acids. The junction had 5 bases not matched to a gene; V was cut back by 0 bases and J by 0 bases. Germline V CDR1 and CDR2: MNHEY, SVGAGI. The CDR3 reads CASSYSSQGRSYEQYF. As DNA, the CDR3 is TGTGCCAGCAGTTACTCCTCACAGGGGCGCTCCTACGAGCAGTACTTC.

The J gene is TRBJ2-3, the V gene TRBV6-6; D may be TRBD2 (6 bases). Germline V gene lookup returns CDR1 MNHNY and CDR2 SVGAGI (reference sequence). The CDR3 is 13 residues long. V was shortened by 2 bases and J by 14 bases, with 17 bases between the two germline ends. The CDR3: CASSYRDSGYPYF. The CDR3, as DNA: TGTGCCAGCAGTTACCGGGACTCCGGCTATCCGTATTTT.

The CDR3 bases are TGTGCCTGTACAGGACCGATCTCTGGAAACACCATATATTTT. Encoded protein: CACTGPISGNTIYF. The chain is built from TRBV30 and TRBJ1-3, with a tentative D call TRBD1 (5 bases). This CDR3 has 14 amino acids. The ends were cut back, 6 bases at V and 0 bases at J, with 12 bases in the middle. CDR1 and CDR2 from the germline V gene are GTSNPN and SVGIG (reference sequence).

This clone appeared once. CDR3 residues: CASSLAAGDGTGELFF. CDR3 in DNA: TGTGCCAGCAGCTTGGCAGCGGGAGATGGCACCGGGGAGCTGTTTTTT. The rearrangement joins TRBV5-4 to TRBJ2-2; 8 bases match TRBD2. The CDR3 contains 16 residues. Germline lookup yields CDR1 SGHNT and CDR2 YYREEE (reference sequence). The junction had 5 bases not matched to a gene; V was cut back by 0 bases and J by 4 bases.

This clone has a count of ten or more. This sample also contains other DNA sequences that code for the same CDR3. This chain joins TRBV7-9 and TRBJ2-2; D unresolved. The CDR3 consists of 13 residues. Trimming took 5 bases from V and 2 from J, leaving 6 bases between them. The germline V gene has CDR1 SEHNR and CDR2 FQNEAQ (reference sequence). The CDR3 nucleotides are TGTGCCAGCAGCGGAACAAACACCGGGGAGCTGTTTTTT. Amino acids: CASSGTNTGELFF.

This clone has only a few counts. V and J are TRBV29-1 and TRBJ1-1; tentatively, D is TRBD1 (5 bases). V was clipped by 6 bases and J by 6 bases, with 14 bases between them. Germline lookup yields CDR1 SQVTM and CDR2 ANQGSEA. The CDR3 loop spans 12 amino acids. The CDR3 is CSVETESPEAFF. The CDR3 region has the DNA TGCAGCGTCGAGACAGAATCTCCTGAAGCTTTCTTT.

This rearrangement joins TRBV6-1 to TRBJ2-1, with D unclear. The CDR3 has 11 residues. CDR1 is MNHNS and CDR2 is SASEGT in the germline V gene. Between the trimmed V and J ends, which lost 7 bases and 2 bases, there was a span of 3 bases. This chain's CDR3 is CASIAYNEQFF. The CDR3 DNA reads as TGTGCCAGCATTGCCTACAATGAGCAGTTCTTC.

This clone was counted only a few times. The CDR3 protein is CSVPASGQGNYGYTF. The CDR3 nucleotides read TGCAGCGTTCCGGCCTCGGGACAGGGAAACTATGGCTACACCTTC. The chain uses TRBV29-1 and TRBJ1-2; 9 bases map to TRBD1. This CDR3 spans 15 amino acids. Germline-derived CDR1 and CDR2 are SQVTM and ANQGSEA. The J segment lost 2 bases and the V segment lost 5 bases, leaving 9 bases of the junction unmatched.

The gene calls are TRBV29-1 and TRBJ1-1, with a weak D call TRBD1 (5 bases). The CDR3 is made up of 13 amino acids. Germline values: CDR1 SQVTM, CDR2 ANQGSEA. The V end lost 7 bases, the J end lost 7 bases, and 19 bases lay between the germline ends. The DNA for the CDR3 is TGCAGCGCTCTAGGCGGGGGGAATCTTGAAGCTTTCTTT. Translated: CSALGGGNLEAFF.

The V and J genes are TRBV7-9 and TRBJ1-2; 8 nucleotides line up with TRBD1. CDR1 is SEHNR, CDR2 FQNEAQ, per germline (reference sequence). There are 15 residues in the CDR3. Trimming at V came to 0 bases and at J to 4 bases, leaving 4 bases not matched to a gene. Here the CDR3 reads CASSLAGDRGYGYTF. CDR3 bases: TGTGCCAGCAGCTTAGCCGGCGACAGGGGCTATGGCTACACCTTC.

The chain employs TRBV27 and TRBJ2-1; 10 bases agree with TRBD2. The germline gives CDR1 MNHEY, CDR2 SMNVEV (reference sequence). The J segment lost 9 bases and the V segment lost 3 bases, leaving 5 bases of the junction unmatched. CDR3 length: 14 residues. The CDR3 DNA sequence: TGTGCCAGCAGTTTTAGTAGCGGGAGGATTGAGCAGTTCTTC. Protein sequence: CASSFSSGRIEQFF.

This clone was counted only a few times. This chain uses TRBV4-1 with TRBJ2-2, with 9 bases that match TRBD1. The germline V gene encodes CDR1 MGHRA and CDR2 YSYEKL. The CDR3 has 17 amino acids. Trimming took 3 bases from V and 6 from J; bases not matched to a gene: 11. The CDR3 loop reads CASSHRERGTGSGELFF. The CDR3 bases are TGCGCCAGCAGCCACAGGGAGAGGGGGACAGGGTCCGGGGAGCTGTTTTTT.

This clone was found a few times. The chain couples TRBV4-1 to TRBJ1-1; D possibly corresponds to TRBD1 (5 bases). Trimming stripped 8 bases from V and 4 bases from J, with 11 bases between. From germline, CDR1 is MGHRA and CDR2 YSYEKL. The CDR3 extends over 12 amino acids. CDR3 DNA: TGCGCCAGCTATTCGGGGGTCACTGAAGCTTTCTTT. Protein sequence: CASYSGVTEAFF.

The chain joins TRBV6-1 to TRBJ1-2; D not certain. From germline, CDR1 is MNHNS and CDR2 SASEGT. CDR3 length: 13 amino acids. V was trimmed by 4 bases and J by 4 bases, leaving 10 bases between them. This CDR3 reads CASSAQNFYGYTF. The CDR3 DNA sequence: TGTGCCAGCAGTGCGCAGAATTTCTATGGCTACACCTTC.

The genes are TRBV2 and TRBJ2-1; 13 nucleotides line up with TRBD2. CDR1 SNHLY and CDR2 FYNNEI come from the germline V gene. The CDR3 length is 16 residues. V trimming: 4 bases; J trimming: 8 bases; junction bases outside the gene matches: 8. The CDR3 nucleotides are TGTGCCAGCAGTGTCGGGACTAGCGGGATAATAGATGAGCAGTTCTTC. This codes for CASSVGTSGIIDEQFF.

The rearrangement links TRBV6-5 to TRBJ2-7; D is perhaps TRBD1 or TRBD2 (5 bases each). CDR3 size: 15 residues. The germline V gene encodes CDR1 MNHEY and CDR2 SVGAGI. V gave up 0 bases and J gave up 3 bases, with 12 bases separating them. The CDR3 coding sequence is TGTGCCAGCAGTTACTCTTCGCCAGGGAGCTACGAGCAGTACTTC. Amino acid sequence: CASSYSSPGSYEQYF.

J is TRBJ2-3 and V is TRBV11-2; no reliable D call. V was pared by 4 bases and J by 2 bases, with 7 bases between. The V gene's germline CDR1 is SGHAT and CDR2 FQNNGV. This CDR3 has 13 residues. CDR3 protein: CASSSIFTDTQYF. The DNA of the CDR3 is TGTGCCAGCAGCTCGATCTTCACAGATACGCAGTATTTT.